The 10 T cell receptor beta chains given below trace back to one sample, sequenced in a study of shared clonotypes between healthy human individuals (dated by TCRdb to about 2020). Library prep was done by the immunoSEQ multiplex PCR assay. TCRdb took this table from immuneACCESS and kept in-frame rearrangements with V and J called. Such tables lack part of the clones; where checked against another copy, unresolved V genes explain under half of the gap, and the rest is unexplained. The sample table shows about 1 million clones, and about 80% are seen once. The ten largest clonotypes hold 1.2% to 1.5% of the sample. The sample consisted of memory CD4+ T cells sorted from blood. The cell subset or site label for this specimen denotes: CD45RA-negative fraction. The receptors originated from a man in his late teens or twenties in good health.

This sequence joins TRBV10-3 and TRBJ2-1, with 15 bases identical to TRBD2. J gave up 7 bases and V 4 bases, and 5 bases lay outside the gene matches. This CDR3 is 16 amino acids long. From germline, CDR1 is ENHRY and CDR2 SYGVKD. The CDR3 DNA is TGTGCCATCAGTGGGACTAGCGGGGGGGCTGTGAATGAGCAGTTCTTC. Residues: CAISGTSGGAVNEQFF.

The CDR3 spells CASSSEFRNEKLFF. CDR3 coding DNA: TGTGCCAGCAGCTCCGAGTTCAGGAATGAAAAACTGTTTTTT. This chain connects TRBV5-6 to TRBJ1-4, with D unclear. There are 14 residues in the CDR3. Germline CDR1 is SGHDT and CDR2 is YYEEEE. The germline V and J ends were trimmed by 3 bases and 5 bases, with 11 bases remaining between them.

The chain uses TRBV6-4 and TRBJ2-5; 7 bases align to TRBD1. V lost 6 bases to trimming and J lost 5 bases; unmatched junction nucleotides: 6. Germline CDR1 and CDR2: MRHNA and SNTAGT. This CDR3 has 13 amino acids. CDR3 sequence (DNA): TGTGCCAGCAGCACGGGACAGTTCGAGACCCAGTACTTC. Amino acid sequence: CASSTGQFETQYF.

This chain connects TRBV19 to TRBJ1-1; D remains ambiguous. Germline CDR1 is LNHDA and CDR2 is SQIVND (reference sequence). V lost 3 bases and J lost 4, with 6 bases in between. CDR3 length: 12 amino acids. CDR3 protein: CASSMGSTEAFF. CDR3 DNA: TGTGCCAGTAGTATGGGGAGCACTGAAGCTTTCTTT. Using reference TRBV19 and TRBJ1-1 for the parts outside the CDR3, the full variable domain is DGGITQSPKYLFRKEGQNVTLSCEQNLNHDAMYWYRQDPGQGLRLIYYSQIVNDFQKGDIAEGYSVSREKKESFPLTVTSAQKNPTAFYLCASSMGSTEAFFGQGTRLTVV.

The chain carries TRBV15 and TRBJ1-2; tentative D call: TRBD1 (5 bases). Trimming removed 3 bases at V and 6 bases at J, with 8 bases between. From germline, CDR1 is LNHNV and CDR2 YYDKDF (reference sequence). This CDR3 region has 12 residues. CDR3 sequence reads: CATSSQGDGYTF. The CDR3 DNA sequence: TGTGCCACCAGCAGCCAGGGAGATGGCTACACCTTC.

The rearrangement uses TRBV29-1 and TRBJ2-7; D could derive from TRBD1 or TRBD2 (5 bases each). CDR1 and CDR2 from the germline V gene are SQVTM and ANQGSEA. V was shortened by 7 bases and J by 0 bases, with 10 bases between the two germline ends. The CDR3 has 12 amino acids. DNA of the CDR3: TGCAGCGCGGGGCAGCTCTCCTACGAGCAGTACTTC. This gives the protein CSAGQLSYEQYF.

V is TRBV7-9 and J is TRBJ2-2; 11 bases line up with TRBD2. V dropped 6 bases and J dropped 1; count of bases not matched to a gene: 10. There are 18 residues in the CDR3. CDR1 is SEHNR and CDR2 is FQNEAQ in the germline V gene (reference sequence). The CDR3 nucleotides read TGTGCCAGCAGACCCGGACTAGCGGGTTTGAGGAACACCGGGGAGCTGTTTTTT. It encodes CASRPGLAGLRNTGELFF.

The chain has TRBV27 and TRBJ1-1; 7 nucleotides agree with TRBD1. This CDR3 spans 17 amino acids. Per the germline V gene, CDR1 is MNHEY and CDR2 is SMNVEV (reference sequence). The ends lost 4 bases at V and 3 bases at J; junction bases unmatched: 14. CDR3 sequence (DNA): TGTGCCAGCAGTTCCGGGGACAGCCCCATTCGAGACACTGAAGCTTTCTTT. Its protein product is CASSSGDSPIRDTEAFF.

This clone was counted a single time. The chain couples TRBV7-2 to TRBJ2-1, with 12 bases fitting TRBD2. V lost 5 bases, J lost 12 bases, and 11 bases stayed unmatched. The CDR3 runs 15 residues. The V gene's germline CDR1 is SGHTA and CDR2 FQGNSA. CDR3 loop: CASSPRTSGDLMQFF. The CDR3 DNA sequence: TGTGCCAGCAGCCCTCGGACTAGCGGGGATCTAATGCAGTTCTTC.

The CDR3 bases are TGTGCCAGCAGCTTGGGTGGAGCGGGGGGTAATGAGCAGTTCTTC. It specifies CASSLGGAGGNEQFF. This chain links TRBV7-2 with TRBJ2-1, with 9 bases matching TRBD2. The germline gives CDR1 SGHTA, CDR2 FQGNSA. The CDR3 covers 15 residues. V lost 3 bases to trimming and J lost 7 bases; unmatched junction nucleotides: 7.